The next 19 T cell receptor beta chains were all read from a single sample in a study of cytomegalovirus exposure and HLA in healthy donors. PCR amplification relied on 60 Vbeta primers (plus 13 Jbeta primers). The data were produced by immunoSEQ multiplex PCR, yet TCRdb's version contains in-frame clones alone and is incomplete. Here the sample spans fewer than 200,000 clones, roughly 80% being singletons. Sequencing was performed on PBMCs. The receptor set was obtained from a woman younger than 35 in good health and CMV-seronegative.

CDR3 amino acids: CASTLGQGASQPQHF. The CDR3, as DNA: TGTGCCAGCACCCTTGGACAGGGGGCTAGTCAGCCCCAGCATTTT. The genes are TRBV2 and TRBJ1-5, with 11 bases identical to TRBD1. V lost 7 bases and J lost 6; bases outside the gene matches: 8. Per the germline V gene, CDR1 is SNHLY and CDR2 is FYNNEI. CDR3 length: 15 residues. The complete variable domain, with remaining parts taken from reference TRBV2 and TRBJ1-5, reads EPEVTQTPSHQVTQMGQEVILRCVPISNHLYFYWYRQILGQKVEFLVSFYNNEISEKSEIFDDQFSVERPDGSNFTLKIRSTKLEDSAMYFCASTLGQGASQPQHFGDGTRLSIL.

Only one count was recorded for this clone. This chain uses TRBV6-5 with TRBJ2-7; 7 bases match TRBD1. The trim removed 4 bases at V and 4 bases at J, leaving 10 bases unmatched. Germline V gene data show CDR1 as MNHEY and CDR2 as SVGAGI. The CDR3 has 15 residues. CDR3 coding DNA: TGTGCCAGCAGTTTCTTCGAGGGGGCCTATTACGAGCAGTACTTC. Translating gives CASSFFEGAYYEQYF.

This chain joins TRBV7-6 and TRBJ2-7; D unresolved. This CDR3 is built from 13 residues. V was clipped by 5 bases and J by 4 bases, with 12 bases between them. Germline V gene data show CDR1 as SGHVS and CDR2 as FNYEAQ. In DNA form, the CDR3 reads TGTGCCAGCAGCCCCGGTCCTCCTTACGAGCAGTACTTC. This translates into CASSPGPPYEQYF.

This chain links TRBV11-2 with TRBJ2-7, with D possibly TRBD2 on 6 matching bases. The V and J ends lost 5 bases and 0 bases respectively, with 14 bases between them. Germline CDR1 SGHAT, CDR2 FQNNGV. The CDR3 totals 15 residues. The CDR3 here is CASSQLRDSSYEQYF. The CDR3 DNA reads TGTGCCAGCAGCCAACTTCGGGACTCCTCCTACGAGCAGTACTTC.

The chain uses TRBV2 and TRBJ2-2; 7 nucleotides match TRBD2. The CDR3 is 14 amino acids. Germline trimming cut 6 bases from V and 6 bases from J; bases unmatched to any gene: 7. Germline loops: CDR1 SNHLY, CDR2 FYNNEI. CDR3 coding DNA: TGTGCCAGCAGCCTCCCTGGACTAGCCGGGGAGCTGTTTTTT. This sequence encodes CASSLPGLAGELFF.

J is TRBJ2-1 and V is TRBV7-9; TRBD2 agrees at 9 bases. Germline CDR1 and CDR2: SEHNR and FQNEAQ (reference sequence). V lost 4 bases and J lost 7; bases outside the gene matches: 5. The length of the CDR3 is 14 residues. CDR3: CASSSGTSRNEQFF. DNA of the CDR3: TGTGCCAGCAGCTCCGGGACTAGCCGGAATGAGCAGTTCTTC.

The J gene is TRBJ2-5, the V gene TRBV18; 8 nucleotides line up with TRBD2. The germline V gene has CDR1 KGHSH and CDR2 LQKENI. With V trimmed by 6 bases and J by 4 bases, 10 bases remained unmatched. This CDR3 spans 15 amino acids. The CDR3, as DNA: TGTGCCAGCTCGGCGACTAGCGAAGACTTAGAGACCCAGTACTTC. This gives the protein CASSATSEDLETQYF. The whole variable domain, filled in from reference TRBV18 and TRBJ2-5, reads NAGVMQNPRHLVRRRGQEARLRCSPMKGHSHVYWYRQLPEEGLKFMVYLQKENIIDESGMPKERFSAEFPKEGPSILRIQQVVRGDSAAYFCASSATSEDLETQYFGPGTRLLVL.

The chain is built from TRBV23-1 and TRBJ1-1, with D tentatively TRBD1 (5 bases). TRBV23-1 is marked as an open reading frame, function uncertain. The ends were cut back, 0 bases at V and 2 bases at J, with 19 bases in the middle. The CDR3 has 18 residues. The CDR3 coding sequence is TGCGCCAGCAGTCAATCGATGATTGGGGCAGGGCAAAACACTGAAGCTTTCTTT. Protein product: CASSQSMIGAGQNTEAFF.

This chain uses TRBV28 with TRBJ2-7; 8 bases line up with TRBD1. V shed 4 bases, J shed 2 bases, and the junction held 7 bases outside the gene matches. The CDR3 is 15 residues long. The germline gives CDR1 MDHEN, CDR2 SYDVKM. CDR3 region: CASSSETGEAYEQYF. CDR3 in DNA: TGTGCCAGCAGTTCAGAGACAGGGGAGGCCTACGAGCAGTACTTC.

This clone was seen only once. V is TRBV19 and J is TRBJ1-5, with D uncertain. Germline CDR1 is LNHDA and CDR2 is SQIVND (reference sequence). The CDR3 has 13 amino acids. V was trimmed by 7 bases and J by 0 bases, leaving 7 bases between them. This CDR3 reads CASTVHSNQPQHF. CDR3 sequence (DNA): TGTGCCAGTACGGTCCATAGCAATCAGCCCCAGCATTTT.

This clone has only a few counts. V usage is TRBV6-5 and J usage is TRBJ1-1; D is perhaps TRBD1 (5 bases). CDR3 length: 14 amino acids. The V end lost 1 base, the J end lost 7 bases, and 13 bases lay between the germline ends. Germline CDR1 is MNHEY and CDR2 is SVGAGI. The CDR3 here is CASSYYGGEGEAFF. The CDR3 nucleotides read TGTGCCAGCAGTTACTACGGGGGAGAGGGTGAAGCTTTCTTT.

The chain links TRBV19 to TRBJ2-5; TRBD1 might be the D (5 bases). Germline V gives CDR1 LNHDA, CDR2 SQIVND (reference sequence). The CDR3 runs to 13 residues. Trimming shortened V by 6 bases and J by 5 bases, and 13 bases separated the two germline ends. The CDR3 DNA reads as TGTGCCAGTAGGGTAGCAGGGCTGGAGACCCAGTACTTC. Translated: CASRVAGLETQYF.

Turning to this clone: Other DNA sequences in the same sample also yield this CDR3. The gene calls are TRBV4-1 and TRBJ2-1; TRBD2 matches at 7 bases. CDR1 is MGHRA and CDR2 is YSYEKL in the germline V gene. Trimming removed 0 bases from V and 5 bases from J; junction bases left unmatched: 1. The CDR3 has 14 residues. The CDR3 sequence: CASSQDRGDNEQFF. The CDR3 bases are TGCGCCAGCAGCCAAGATCGGGGGGACAATGAGCAGTTCTTC.

This clone was detected a few times. The chain employs TRBV6-5 and TRBJ1-1; D ambiguous. The germline V gene encodes CDR1 MNHEY and CDR2 SVGAGI. The CDR3 extends over 15 amino acids. The V end lost 6 bases, the J end lost 8 bases, and 22 bases lay between the germline ends. As DNA, the CDR3 is TGTGCCAGCAGATCCGACGGTTCGGGAGAGAGGGAAGCTTTCTTT. Residues: CASRSDGSGEREAFF.

This rearrangement joins TRBV30 to TRBJ2-7, with 8 bases matching TRBD2. With V trimmed by 5 bases and J by 3 bases, 3 bases remained unmatched. This CDR3 contains 12 residues. CDR1 GTSNPN and CDR2 SVGIG come from the germline V gene (reference sequence). In nucleotides, the CDR3 is TGTGCCTGGGGGAGCGGGAGCTACGAGCAGTACTTC. Residues: CAWGSGSYEQYF.

The J gene is TRBJ2-3, the V gene TRBV7-8; 12 bases agree with TRBD2. The junction had 9 bases not matched to a gene; V was cut back by 3 bases and J by 8 bases. Germline CDR1 and CDR2: SGHVS and FQNEAQ. This CDR3 spans 16 amino acids. DNA of the CDR3: TGTGCCAGCAGCTTCGTTCTAGCGGGAGGGCCGGGTACGCAGTATTTT. Protein sequence: CASSFVLAGGPGTQYF.

This chain uses TRBV11-2 with TRBJ1-1, with D unclear. Trimming left V 0 bases short and J 9 bases short, with 11 bases between. Per germline, CDR1 SGHAT and CDR2 FQNNGV. The CDR3 is made up of 13 amino acids. In DNA, the CDR3 is TGTGCCAGCAGCTTAGATCGAGCACGTCAAGCTTTCTTT. It translates to CASSLDRARQAFF.

The CDR3 here is CASSPQVAGGTDTQYF. In nucleotides, the CDR3 is TGTGCCAGCTCACCACAGGTAGCGGGAGGCACAGATACGCAGTATTTT. The genes are TRBV18 and TRBJ2-3; 9 bases are a match to TRBD2. Germline CDR1 is KGHSH and CDR2 is LQKENI. V trimming: 1 base; J trimming: 1 base; junction bases outside the gene matches: 3. The CDR3 runs 16 residues.

This rearrangement joins TRBV18 to TRBJ2-5, with 11 bases that match TRBD2. V gave up 4 bases and J gave up 5 bases; unmatched junction bases: 15. Germline CDR1 is KGHSH and CDR2 is LQKENI. The CDR3 is made up of 18 amino acids. This CDR3 reads CASSLTTSGTPRGETQYF. The DNA for the CDR3 is TGTGCCAGCTCACTTACGACTAGCGGGACTCCCCGAGGGGAGACCCAGTACTTC.